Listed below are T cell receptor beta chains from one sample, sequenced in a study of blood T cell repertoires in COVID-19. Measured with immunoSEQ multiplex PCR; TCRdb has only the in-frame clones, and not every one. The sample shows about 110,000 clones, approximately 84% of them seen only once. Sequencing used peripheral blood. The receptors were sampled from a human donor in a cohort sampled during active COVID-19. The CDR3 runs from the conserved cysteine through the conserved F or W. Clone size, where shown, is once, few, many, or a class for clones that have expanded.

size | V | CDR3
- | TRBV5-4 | CASSDGQAGANVLTF
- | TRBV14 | CASSQVTNTDTQYF
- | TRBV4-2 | CASSQGQGPQGIGNTIYF
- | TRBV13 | CASSWGQGGNQPQHF
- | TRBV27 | CASRTSGSNRNEQFF
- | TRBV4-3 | CASSQTGTGGHGELFF
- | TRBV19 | CASSIVPGLAMKNEQFF
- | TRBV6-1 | CASSDQSGRAGGDEQFF
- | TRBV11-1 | CASSQKALADTYEQYF
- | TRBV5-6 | CASSLQPGLAGGSPYEQYF
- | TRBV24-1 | CATSDVGVTSSYNEQFF
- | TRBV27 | CASSLSGTGLRQPQHF
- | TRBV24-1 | CATSDPGSALHGYTF
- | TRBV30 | CAWSVDGGQPLHF
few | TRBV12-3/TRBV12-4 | CASSEGQGEPLHF
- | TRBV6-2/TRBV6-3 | CASSSGNGYTF
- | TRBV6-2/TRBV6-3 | CASSLGSGSANEQYF
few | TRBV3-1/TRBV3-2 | CASSQPRTGAKNIQYF
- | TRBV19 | CASRPWGEQETQYF
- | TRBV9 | CASQRGSGIYNEQFF
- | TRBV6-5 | CASSSGVGGGKLFF
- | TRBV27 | CASSPRGGSTGELFF
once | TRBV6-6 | CASTTSGGQQETQYF
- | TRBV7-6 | CASSPLREEVYNEQFF
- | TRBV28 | CASSLSGTGSGELFF
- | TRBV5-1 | CASSEGQSNTEAFF
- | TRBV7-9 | CASLAGRANYNEQFF
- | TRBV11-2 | CASSFDRGFLSSYEQYF
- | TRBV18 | CASSPGLPSYEQYF
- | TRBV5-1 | CASSAPTSGSFWVGTDTQYF
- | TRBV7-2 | CASSSGRDIYGYTF